This is a list of T cell receptor beta chains from one sample in a study of T cells in Graves' hyperthyroidism and ophthalmopathy. TCRdb used MiXCR to reprocess the multiplex PCR reads, holding one entry per CDR3 protein. Of about half a million distinct CDR3 sequences in the sample, around a fifth were seen once. Sequenced sample: blood. The receptors derive from a woman aged 70-85 years with Graves' ophthalmopathy. The CDR3 runs from the conserved cysteine through the conserved F or W. Each record gives: V gene, D gene, clone size, J gene, CDR3 DNA, CDR3 protein. The D gene is left open where the match is weak. A clone size is listed for some rows: how often the clone was seen (once, few, many), or a class if it is expanded.

V: TRBV12-3/TRBV12-4; D: NA; size: many; J: TRBJ2-3; DNA: TGTGCCAGCAGTTTTTGGGGGCTCAACACAGATACGCAGTATTTT; CDR3: CASSFWGLNTDTQYF
V: TRBV6-1; D: NA; size: NA; J: TRBJ2-7; DNA: TGTGCCAGCAGGTCGTCACAACCGTCCTACGAGCAGTACTTC; CDR3: CASRSSQPSYEQYF
V: TRBV11-1; D: TRBD1; size: NA; J: TRBJ2-7; DNA: TGTGCCAGCAGCGTAACCGGGACAGGGGCGTTCGAGCAGTACTTC; CDR3: CASSVTGTGAFEQYF
V: TRBV5-6; D: NA; size: once; J: TRBJ1-2; DNA: TGTGCCAGCAGCTTGGTTGGGGGAATTAGCTATGGCTACACCTTC; CDR3: CASSLVGGISYGYTF
V: TRBV7-9; D: NA; size: many; J: TRBJ1-1; DNA: TGTGCCAGCAGCGTAGGATCCGCTCGGAACACTGAAGCTTTCTTT; CDR3: CASSVGSARNTEAFF
V: TRBV9; D: TRBD2; size: few; J: TRBJ2-7; DNA: TGTGCCAGCAGCGAAACCGGGACTAGCGGGAACTACGAGCAGTACTTC; CDR3: CASSETGTSGNYEQYF
V: TRBV12-3/TRBV12-4; D: NA; size: NA; J: TRBJ1-2; DNA: TGTGCCAGCAGTCAGGGTTTCGGCTACACCTTC; CDR3: CASSQGFGYTF
V: TRBV6-2/TRBV6-3; D: NA; size: NA; J: TRBJ1-4; DNA: TGTGCCAGCAGTTACTCGTTTGGGACAACTAATGAAAAACTGTTTTTT; CDR3: CASSYSFGTTNEKLFF
V: TRBV24-1; D: TRBD1; size: NA; J: TRBJ1-2; DNA: TGTGCCACCAGTGACCGGACGACAGGGAACTATGGCTACACCTTC; CDR3: CATSDRTTGNYGYTF
V: TRBV14; D: TRBD1; size: NA; J: TRBJ1-4; DNA: TGTGCCAGCAGCCGAGGGACAGTTGCAACTAATGAAAAACTGTTTTTT; CDR3: CASSRGTVATNEKLFF
V: TRBV29-1; D: NA; size: few; J: TRBJ1-2; DNA: TGCAGCGTTGGGATGGCAGGGGCCTCCTCTAACTATGGCTACACCTTC; CDR3: CSVGMAGASSNYGYTF
V: TRBV6-1; D: TRBD1; size: NA; J: TRBJ2-3; DNA: TGTGCCAGCAGTGAACCGGGACAGGGGGCAGATACGCAGTATTTT; CDR3: CASSEPGQGADTQYF
V: TRBV12-3/TRBV12-4; D: NA; size: NA; J: TRBJ1-5; DNA: TGTGCCAGCAGGAGAGATAATAGCAATCAGCCCCAGCATTTT; CDR3: CASRRDNSNQPQHF
V: TRBV5-6; D: NA; size: once; J: TRBJ2-1; DNA: TGTGCCAGCAGCTCGACAGGAGTAACAATGGGCCAGTTCTTC; CDR3: CASSSTGVTMGQFF
V: TRBV7-3; D: TRBD2; size: NA; J: TRBJ2-1; DNA: TGTGCCAGCAGCTTAGAGCTAGCGGGAGCGGGGGGCGGTGAGCAGTTCTTC; CDR3: CASSLELAGAGGGEQFF
V: TRBV7-2; D: TRBD2; size: many; J: TRBJ2-1; DNA: TGTGCCAGCAGCAAGACTAGCGGAATAGACAATGAGCAGTTCTTC; CDR3: CASSKTSGIDNEQFF
V: TRBV6-4; D: NA; size: NA; J: TRBJ1-5; DNA: TGTGCCAGCAGTGCTGAACCGGGACCCTTTTGGCCCCAGCATTTT; CDR3: CASSAEPGPFWPQHF
V: TRBV7-2; D: TRBD2; size: many; J: TRBJ2-6; DNA: TGTGCCAGCAGCTTAGCCCCATCCCAGGCGGGAGTCTCCTCTGGGGCCAACGTCCTGACTTTC; CDR3: CASSLAPSQAGVSSGANVLTF
V: TRBV6-6; D: NA; size: NA; J: TRBJ2-1; DNA: TGTGCCAGCAGTTACTCGCGGGGAGTGTTAGCATACAATGAGCAGTTCTTC; CDR3: CASSYSRGVLAYNEQFF
V: TRBV28; D: NA; size: many; J: TRBJ2-3; DNA: TGTGCCAGCAGTGGGGAACCCCGCACAGATACGCAGTATTTT; CDR3: CASSGEPRTDTQYF
V: TRBV5-1; D: NA; size: few; J: TRBJ2-7; DNA: TGCGCCAGCAGCTTGGAAACGGCGCCGAACTCCTACGAGCAGTACTTC; CDR3: CASSLETAPNSYEQYF
V: TRBV5-1; D: NA; size: few; J: TRBJ1-1; DNA: TGCGCCAGCAGCCCCTTAAATATGAACACTGAAGCTTTCTTT; CDR3: CASSPLNMNTEAFF
V: TRBV6-2/TRBV6-3; D: NA; size: NA; J: TRBJ2-7; DNA: TGTGCCAGCAGTCCCCTCAGGAACGAGCAGTACTTC; CDR3: CASSPLRNEQYF
V: TRBV12-3/TRBV12-4; D: NA; size: many; J: TRBJ2-1; DNA: TGTGCCAGCACCCCCCGGGACTCCTACAATGAGCAGTTCTTC; CDR3: CASTPRDSYNEQFF
V: TRBV15; D: NA; size: NA; J: TRBJ2-7; DNA: TGTGCCACCAGCAGGGAGACCCCCTACGAGCAGTACTTC; CDR3: CATSRETPYEQYF
V: TRBV7-9; D: TRBD1; size: few; J: TRBJ2-7; DNA: TGTGCCAGCAGCCGAACCGGGACAGGCTCCTACGAGCAGTACTTC; CDR3: CASSRTGTGSYEQYF
V: TRBV6-1; D: TRBD1; size: many; J: TRBJ1-1; DNA: TGTGCCGCAGGTCGTGGCGTCCGGGACAGTGCTATGAACACTGAAGCTTTCTTT; CDR3: CAAGRGVRDSAMNTEAFF
V: TRBV18; D: NA; size: few; J: TRBJ1-2; DNA: TGTGCCAGCTCGCACGGGGCGGAGTATGGCTACACCTTC; CDR3: CASSHGAEYGYTF
V: TRBV5-1; D: NA; size: NA; J: TRBJ1-2; DNA: TGCGCCAGCAGCTTGGCCTGGGAGGTCGGCTACACCTTC; CDR3: CASSLAWEVGYTF
V: TRBV28; D: NA; size: many; J: TRBJ2-3; DNA: TGTGCCAGCAGTTTAAATGGTCCCCGCACAGATACGCAGTATTTT; CDR3: CASSLNGPRTDTQYF
V: TRBV7-2; D: NA; size: many; J: TRBJ1-1; DNA: TGTGCCAGCAAAGGTCAGATGAACACTGAAGCTTTCTTT; CDR3: CASKGQMNTEAFF
V: TRBV20-1; D: NA; size: few; J: TRBJ2-2; DNA: TGCAGTGCTAGTCAACAACCTAACACCGGGGAGCTGTTTTTT; CDR3: CSASQQPNTGELFF
V: TRBV20-1; D: NA; size: NA; J: TRBJ1-2; DNA: TGCAGTGCTAGAGACTTGACTGGCGGCTACACCTTC; CDR3: CSARDLTGGYTF
V: TRBV2; D: NA; size: many; J: TRBJ1-1; DNA: TGTGCCAGCAATACGGGCCTCTTCACTGAAGCTTTCTTT; CDR3: CASNTGLFTEAFF
V: TRBV3-1; D: NA; size: NA; J: TRBJ2-2; DNA: TGTGCCAGCAGCCAAGCCCTGATCGGGGAGCTGTTTTTT; CDR3: CASSQALIGELFF
V: TRBV6-1; D: TRBD2; size: NA; J: TRBJ2-1; DNA: TGTGCCAGCAGGGCCTCGTTCGTAGCGGGTAATGAGCAGTTCTTC; CDR3: CASRASFVAGNEQFF
V: TRBV6-2/TRBV6-3; D: NA; size: NA; J: TRBJ1-1; DNA: TGTGCCACCGAAGTGCAGGCAGGAAAGACTGAAGCTTTCTTT; CDR3: CATEVQAGKTEAFF
V: TRBV6-1; D: TRBD1; size: NA; J: TRBJ1-2; DNA: TGTGCCAGCAGTCCTGGGACAGGGGTTAACTATGGCTACACCTTC; CDR3: CASSPGTGVNYGYTF
V: TRBV10-2; D: TRBD2; size: NA; J: TRBJ2-1; DNA: TGCGCCAGCAGTGAGGCAAGCGGGAACAACAATGAGCAGTTCTTC; CDR3: CASSEASGNNNEQFF
V: TRBV20-1; D: NA; size: NA; J: TRBJ1-5; DNA: TGCAGTGCACCCGCCACCCATAGCAATCAGCCCCAGCATTTT; CDR3: CSAPATHSNQPQHF
V: TRBV11-2; D: TRBD2; size: NA; J: TRBJ2-2; DNA: TGTGCCAGCAGCGGTCGGACTAGCGGGAGCGCCGGGGAGCTGTTTTTT; CDR3: CASSGRTSGSAGELFF
V: TRBV10-3; D: TRBD1; size: NA; J: TRBJ1-4; DNA: TGTGCCATCAGTGAGTCGCAGGGGGGGAGTGAAAAACTGTTTTTT; CDR3: CAISESQGGSEKLFF
V: TRBV30; D: NA; size: NA; J: TRBJ2-2; DNA: TGTGCCTGGAGTGGAGAGGGTGCCGGGGAGCTGTTTTTT; CDR3: CAWSGEGAGELFF
V: TRBV20-1; D: TRBD2; size: many; J: TRBJ2-7; DNA: TGCAGTGCTGCCCTGACTAGCGGTTCCTACGAGCAGTACTTC; CDR3: CSAALTSGSYEQYF
V: TRBV4-2; D: TRBD1; size: NA; J: TRBJ1-2; DNA: TGTGCCAGCAGCCGGGACAGAGGAGTCTATGGCTACACCTTC; CDR3: CASSRDRGVYGYTF
V: TRBV6-1; D: NA; size: many; J: TRBJ1-2; DNA: TGTGCCAGCAGTCCGACCAATTACTATGGCTACACCTTC; CDR3: CASSPTNYYGYTF
V: TRBV24-1; D: NA; size: NA; J: TRBJ2-3; DNA: TGTGCCACCGGTGAGGGCACTAAGAACACAGATACGCAGTATTTT; CDR3: CATGEGTKNTDTQYF
V: TRBV12-3/TRBV12-4; D: NA; size: few; J: TRBJ2-7; DNA: TGTGCCAGCAGTTTAGCAGGGTCCCCCGGGCACGAGCAGTACTTC; CDR3: CASSLAGSPGHEQYF
V: TRBV3-1; D: NA; size: NA; J: TRBJ2-2; DNA: TGTGCCAGCAGCCAAGTTCTCACCGGGGAGCTGTTTTTT; CDR3: CASSQVLTGELFF
V: TRBV2; D: NA; size: few; J: TRBJ1-2; DNA: TGTGCCAGCAAGGCCTCGGCAGGGAACTATGGCTACACCTTC; CDR3: CASKASAGNYGYTF
V: TRBV28; D: TRBD1; size: few; J: TRBJ1-1; DNA: TGTGCCAGCAGTGCCAATAGGGGCAGGGGGACGAGAATCACTGAAGCTTTCTTT; CDR3: CASSANRGRGTRITEAFF
V: TRBV10-2; D: TRBD2; size: NA; J: TRBJ2-1; DNA: TGCGCCAGCAGTGGTACCTCTCTTAGCGGGAGCCACCCCCGAAGCTCCTACAATGAGCAGTTCTTC; CDR3: CASSGTSLSGSHPRSSYNEQFF
V: TRBV4-2; D: NA; size: NA; J: TRBJ1-2; DNA: TGTGCCAGCAGCCAGGAAAGGGGGGCAACGGCGACTGGGAACTATGGCTACACCTTC; CDR3: CASSQERGATATGNYGYTF
V: TRBV19; D: TRBD1; size: NA; J: TRBJ2-7; DNA: TGTGCCAGTAGTATTCGCGGGACAGGGGTTCGCGACGAGCAGTACTTC; CDR3: CASSIRGTGVRDEQYF
V: TRBV5-1; D: TRBD2; size: few; J: TRBJ2-7; DNA: TGCGCCAGCAGTTATAGCGGGGTCTCCTACGAGCAGTACTTC; CDR3: CASSYSGVSYEQYF
V: TRBV7-3; D: NA; size: few; J: TRBJ2-1; DNA: TGTGCCAGCAGCCCTCAGGGGGCGGGAGCCCGTTACAATGAGCAGTTCTTC; CDR3: CASSPQGAGARYNEQFF
V: TRBV4-2; D: NA; size: NA; J: TRBJ2-2; DNA: TGTGCCAGCAGAGGGGGGCAGCGGAACATCGGGGAGCTGTTTTTT; CDR3: CASRGGQRNIGELFF
V: TRBV3-1; D: NA; size: many; J: TRBJ2-7; DNA: TGTGCCAGCAGCCAATCCGGACTGGGCGAGCAGTACTTC; CDR3: CASSQSGLGEQYF